The subject of this entry is one T cell receptor (beta chain). This sample was taken from a study of blood T cell repertoires in COVID-19. Study overall: PBMCs, B-cell-depleted T cells, or T cells provided the cDNA or gDNA that made up the material.

Germline assignment: CDR1 MNHEY and CDR2 SVGAGI. The V end was cut by 7 bases, the J end by 4 bases, with 16 bases between. The CDR3 contains 14 residues. The assay was immunoSEQ multiplex PCR, and TCRdb's table has in-frame clones only and misses some. The table has hundreds of thousands of clones, 80% to 90% seen once. The chain carries TRBV6-5 and TRBJ1-2; D might be TRBD1 (6 bases). The TCR was taken from a woman between 45 and 65 years old who had recovered from COVID-19. Sequencing was done on a sample of PBMCs or T cells enriched from blood (not recorded which). CDR3 sequence (DNA): TGTGCCAGCACCAGGGACATACCATTCTATGGCTACACCTTC. This gives the protein CASTRDIPFYGYTF.